Below are 5 T cell receptor beta chains sequenced from a single sample in a study of OX40 agonist ivuxolimab in advanced cancers. Produced via immunoSEQ multiplex PCR; TCRdb's table is partial and in-frame only. The sample includes 70,000 or so clones, approximately 80% of them seen just once. Sequenced here: CD4+ or CD8+ T cells sorted from blood, sampled in a trial of the OX40 agonist ivuxolimab. The receptors come from an adult with an advanced solid tumor such as melanoma, head and neck, liver or kidney cancer.

The chain is built from TRBV9 and TRBJ1-2, with D possibly being TRBD1 (6 bases). Between the trimmed V and J ends, which lost 0 bases and 4 bases, there was a span of 13 bases. CDR3 size: 15 residues. Germline CDR1 SGDLS, CDR2 YYNGEE. The CDR3 nucleotides read TGTGCCAGCAGCGTAGTCCAGGGGTTGGGCTATGGCTACACCTTC. Its translation is CASSVVQGLGYGYTF.

V usage is TRBV2 and J usage is TRBJ1-4; tentatively, D is TRBD1 (6 bases). Trimming took 7 bases from V and 7 from J, leaving 16 bases between them. The CDR3 sequence is 14 residues long. CDR1 is SNHLY, CDR2 FYNNEI, per germline. In DNA form, the CDR3 reads TGTGCCAGCATGGGCGGGGGCGCGGGTGAAAAACTGTTTTTT. Translation gives CASMGGGAGEKLFF. The full variable domain, in which reference TRBV2 and TRBJ1-4 provide the parts outside the CDR3, is EPEVTQTPSHQVTQMGQEVILRCVPISNHLYFYWYRQILGQKVEFLVSFYNNEISEKSEIFDDQFSVERPDGSNFTLKIRSTKLEDSAMYFCASMGGGAGEKLFFGSGTQLSVL.

In its sample, this clone was seen a few times. V usage is TRBV5-1 and J usage is TRBJ2-3; 10 bases are a match to TRBD2. The V and J ends lost 4 bases and 5 bases, in that order; junction bases with no gene match: 16. CDR1 and CDR2 from the germline V gene are SGHRS and YFSETQ. The CDR3 is 18 amino acids. The CDR3 is CASSRQTGTSAVQDTQYF. Here the CDR3 DNA reads TGCGCCAGCAGCCGTCAAACGGGGACTAGCGCGGTACAAGATACGCAGTATTTT.

The genes are TRBV19 and TRBJ1-1; D ambiguous. Per the germline V gene, CDR1 is LNHDA and CDR2 is SQIVND (reference sequence). CDR3 length equals 14 residues. Between the trimmed V and J ends, which lost 7 bases and 7 bases, there was a span of 19 bases. The CDR3 bases are TGTGCCAGTACCCCATCACGGGTATTAGGTGAAGCTTTCTTT. This translates into CASTPSRVLGEAFF.

The sample holds a few counts of this clone. V and J are TRBV14 and TRBJ2-3; 9 bases agree with TRBD1. CDR3 size: 16 residues. CDR1 SGHDN and CDR2 FVKESK come from the germline V gene. Germline trimming cut 3 bases from V and 3 bases from J; bases unmatched to any gene: 7. This chain's CDR3 is CASSQGGTGRTDTQYF. The CDR3 nucleotides are TGTGCCAGCAGCCAGGGAGGGACAGGGAGGACAGATACGCAGTATTTT.